The source of this TCR beta chain is a study of Ad26.COV2.S vaccination and SARS-CoV-2 variants (dated by TCRdb to about 2021). Notes on the research overall: Donors in the vaccine arm were drawn from COV1001, a phase I-IIa trial of Ad26.COV2.S in healthy adults that was multicentre, randomized, double-blind and placebo-controlled. Ad26.COV2.S was given intramuscularly at 5x10^10 or 1x10^11 viral particles, as a single shot or as two shots 56 days apart. TCRbeta repertoire sequencing was used to assess the specificity and breadth of SARS-CoV-2-reactive T cell receptors after Ad26.COV2.S vaccination. A total of 32 samples were included in the TCR-sequenced set, comprising roughly 19 Ad26.COV2.S vaccine recipients, 5 placebo recipients and 8 SARS-CoV-2 convalescent individuals. Participants in the trial were split at random into five groups of five each, receiving low-dose or high-dose Ad26.COV2.S once or twice, or else placebo on both occasions. Investigators remained blinded to trial group allocation during experiments and outcome assessment.

The CDR3 runs 13 residues from the cysteine to the phenylalanine. The CDR3 DNA has 39 bases and is translated from base 1. Clipping removes 7 bases from V and 3 bases from J, with 4 as the unmatched junction base count. Looking up the germline V gene (reference sequence) yields CDR1 LNHDA and CDR2 SQIVND. The treatment or condition label corresponds to: roughly 18 received Ad26.COV2.S at low or high dose, single or two shots; several received placebo; per-sample allocation not given. For vaccine and placebo recipients, the sequenced repertoires came from samples collected on day 63 after the first injection. In Cohort 1b, some 25 adults aged 18-55 years were enrolled at a single site in Boston, USA, between 29 July and 7 August 2020. Ad26.COV2.S was a replication-incompetent adenovirus type 26 vector that expressed a prefusion-stabilized SARS-CoV-2 spike protein derived from the original Wuhan strain.

Study-wide findings and limitations: Ad26.COV2.S recipients had higher spike-specific TCR breadth than placebo recipients (P = 0.0014). Non-spike TCR breadth was comparable between vaccine and placebo recipients, consistent with the vaccine containing only spike. After vaccination, substantial breadth of spike-specific CD8+ and CD4+ T cell responses was reported. The authors noted that the TCR breadth and depth analyses may have underestimated total T cell responses. The study was not powered for comparison of responses between vaccine doses or regimens.

The immunoSEQ Assay was used to sequence TCRbeta CDR3 regions. After extraction, genomic DNA underwent amplification by bias-controlled multiplex PCR, followed by high-throughput sequencing. Concerning the study's data processing: To quantify the absolute abundance of every unique TCRbeta CDR3 region, sequences were collapsed and filtered. Usable DNA was measured by amplifying reference genes present in all nucleated cells, and TCRbeta template counts were normalized to that usable DNA to estimate T cell fraction. Repertoire TCRs were annotated as SARS-CoV-2-specific when V gene, CDR3 amino acid sequence and J gene were exactly matched to a known reactive TCR set. MIRA supplied the reference SARS-CoV-2 TCR set, which was filtered for enrichment in COVID-19-positive ImmuneCODE repertoires so that public or cross-reactive TCRs were removed. Using the MIRA antigens, annotated TCRs were further analysed by specific ORF or by position within an ORF. Breadth was defined as annotated unique rearrangements over total unique productive rearrangements; depth was the summed frequency of those rearrangements. Group comparisons of TCR breadth used two-sided Wilcoxon rank-sum tests. TCRdb retrieved this table from immuneACCESS and kept in-frame rearrangements only. Not all clones are present; in checked studies, unresolved V genes account for under half, and no reason is known for the remainder. The V and J calls and clone size come from that table; D and trimming were worked out from the DNA. For this sample the table gives under 400,000 clones, of which around 87% were detected only once. Of the sample, 3.4% is held by the ten largest clones.

Note on this clone: Its binding antigen is unknown. There are no base qualities to consult, and no much larger clone falls within one base.

The rearrangement combines TRBV19 with TRBJ2-3, with 7 bases matching TRBD2. The TCR sequence derives from a person aged 18-65 years who received the Ad26.COV2.S COVID-19 vaccine or a placebo. The sample in question was peripheral blood, obtained in a trial of Ad26.COV2.S vaccine versus placebo. The DNA is TGTGCCAGTAACGCGGGGGTGACAGATACGCAGTATTTT. It specifies CASNAGVTDTQYF.